One and the same sample provided the 10 T cell receptor beta chains below, sequenced in a study of T cell repertoires in aging, cancer and after chemotherapy. Peripheral blood genomic DNA, not sorted cells or RNA, was the template. Multiplex touch-down PCR with TRB-A/B primers amplified rearranged V-D-J TRB sequences. Each CDR3 protein gets one entry after TCRdb re-called the multiplex PCR reads with MiXCR. The sample shows around 1,800 distinct CDR3 sequences, 20% to 25% of them seen only once. The sample consisted of blood. These receptors were taken from a human donor with a solid tumor.

This clonotype was detected only once. A much larger clone differs by one base, so this may be a read error. The chain uses TRBV5-4 and TRBJ1-2; 9 bases are a match to TRBD1. Germline V gene data show CDR1 as SGHNT and CDR2 as YYREEE (reference sequence). With 0 bases clipped from V and 9 bases from J, the junction kept 6 bases outside the gene matches. This CDR3 is built from 14 residues. CDR3 in amino acids: CASSLATGGVCYTF. The CDR3 DNA reads TGTGCCAGCAGCTTGGCGACAGGGGGAGTGTGCTACACCTTC.

A remark on this clonotype: A much larger clone differs from this one at a single base, so this may be a read error. This chain uses TRBV6-5 with TRBJ2-7, with a possible D match to TRBD2 (6 bases). Germline loops: CDR1 MNHEY, CDR2 SVGAGI. The CDR3 is 15 amino acids. The CDR3 DNA follows: TGTGACAGCAGTACTACCGGGACTGCTTCCTACGAGCAGTACTTC. Translation: CDSSTTGTASYEQYF.

This clonotype was seen a few times. This chain connects TRBV2 to TRBJ2-3; 9 bases agree with TRBD2. After removal of 1 base from V and 5 bases from J, the junction contained 7 bases not matched to a gene. The CDR3 loop spans 16 amino acids. Germline values: CDR1 SNHLY, CDR2 FYNNEI. The CDR3, as DNA: TGTGCCAGCAGTGAAGGTCTAGCGGGGAGAGGAGATACGCAGTATTTT. Translated: CASSEGLAGRGDTQYF.

Relative to its sample, this clonotype is medium-sized. The rearrangement links TRBV6-6 to TRBJ1-3; the D is unclear. From germline, CDR1 is MNHNY and CDR2 SVGAGI (reference sequence). Trimming removed 5 bases at V and 0 bases at J, with 14 bases between. The CDR3 runs 16 residues. The CDR3 reads CASSERFVDSGNTIYF. The CDR3 DNA follows: TGTGCCAGCAGTGAGAGGTTCGTGGACTCTGGAAACACCATATATTTT.

This clonotype ranks as medium-sized. V gene TRBV10-3 combines with J gene TRBJ2-2, with 7 positions matching TRBD1. The CDR3 extends over 13 amino acids. J was trimmed by 5 bases and V by 7 bases; bases with no gene match: 4. Germline CDR1 is ENHRY and CDR2 is SYGVKD. The CDR3 loop is CAITGTATGELFF. CDR3 sequence (DNA): TGTGCCATCACCGGGACAGCAACCGGGGAGCTGTTTTTT.

This clonotype is labeled medium-sized (0.01 to 0.1%). This sequence joins TRBV12-3 or TRBV12-4 and TRBJ2-5; D is unclear. The CDR3 sequence is 13 residues long. V shed 2 bases and J shed 2 bases, with 6 bases lying between them. CDR3 DNA: TGTGCCAGCAGTTTAAACGCGCAAGAGACCCAGTACTTC. Amino acids: CASSLNAQETQYF.

The genes are TRBV4-3 and TRBJ2-5; 12 nucleotides line up with TRBD2. This CDR3 comprises 16 residues. V shed 4 bases and J 5 bases; nucleotides not matched to a gene: 8. CDR1 LGHNA and CDR2 YSLEER come from the germline V gene. As DNA, the CDR3 is TGCGCCAGCAGCCGACCCACTAGCGGGAGGACTGAGACCCAGTACTTC. Amino acid sequence: CASSRPTSGRTETQYF.

This clonotype was counted only a few times. In nucleotides, the CDR3 is TGCAGTGCTAAAAATCTAGACGGTTTTGGGGAGACCCAGTACTTC. Amino acids: CSAKNLDGFGETQYF. The rearrangement links TRBV20-1 to TRBJ2-5; no clear D gene. CDR3 length equals 15 residues. Germline V gene sequence: CDR1 DFQATT, CDR2 SNEGSKA (reference sequence). The V and J ends lost 4 bases and 5 bases respectively, with 20 bases between them.

Concerning this clonotype itself: The junction shows a germline mismatch at one end, possibly a read error. This chain uses TRBV7-6 with TRBJ2-7, with no clear D. The CDR3 is 13 residues long. The V gene's germline CDR1 is SGHVS and CDR2 FNYEAQ. The CDR3 loop reads CVSSLDWSYEQYF. CDR3 bases: TGTGTCAGCAGCTTGGATTGGTCATACGAGCAGTACTTC.

By share, this clonotype counts as medium-sized. The rearrangement links TRBV27 to TRBJ2-5; 7 bases map to TRBD2. V gave up 2 bases and J gave up 5 bases; unmatched junction bases: 5. CDR1 is MNHEY and CDR2 is SMNVEV in the germline V gene (reference sequence). The CDR3 totals 14 residues. The CDR3 is CASSLGSGGETQYF. The CDR3 DNA sequence: TGTGCCAGCAGTTTAGGGTCCGGGGGGGAGACCCAGTACTTC.